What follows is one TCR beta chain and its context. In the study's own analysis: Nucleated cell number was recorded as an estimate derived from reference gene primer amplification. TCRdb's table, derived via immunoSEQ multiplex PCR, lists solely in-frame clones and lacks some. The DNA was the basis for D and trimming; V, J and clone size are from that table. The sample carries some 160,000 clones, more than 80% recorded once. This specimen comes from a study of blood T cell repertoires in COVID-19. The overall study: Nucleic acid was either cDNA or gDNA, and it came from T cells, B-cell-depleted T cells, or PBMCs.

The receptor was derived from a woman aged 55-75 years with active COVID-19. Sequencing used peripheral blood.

The CDR3 bases are TGTGCCAGCAGTGCGAGGCCCCAGTGGCTTGATCACAATGAGCAGTTCTTC. Translation: CASSARPQWLDHNEQFF. The chain links TRBV27 to TRBJ2-1; D remains ambiguous. Germline lookup yields CDR1 MNHEY and CDR2 SMNVEV (reference sequence). The CDR3 totals 17 residues. Trimming removed 5 bases at V and 5 bases at J, with 22 bases between.